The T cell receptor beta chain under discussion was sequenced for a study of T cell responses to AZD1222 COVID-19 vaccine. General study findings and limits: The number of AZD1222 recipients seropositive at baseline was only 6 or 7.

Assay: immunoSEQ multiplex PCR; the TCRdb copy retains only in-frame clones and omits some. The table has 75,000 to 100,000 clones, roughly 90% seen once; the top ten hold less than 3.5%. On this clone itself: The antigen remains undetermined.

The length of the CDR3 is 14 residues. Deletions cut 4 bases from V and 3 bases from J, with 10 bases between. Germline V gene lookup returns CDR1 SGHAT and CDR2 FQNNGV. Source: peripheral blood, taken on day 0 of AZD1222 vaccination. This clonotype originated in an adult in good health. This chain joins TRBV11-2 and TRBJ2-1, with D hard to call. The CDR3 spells CASSSSGYYNEQFF. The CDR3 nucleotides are TGTGCCAGCAGCTCCTCGGGCTACTACAATGAGCAGTTCTTC.